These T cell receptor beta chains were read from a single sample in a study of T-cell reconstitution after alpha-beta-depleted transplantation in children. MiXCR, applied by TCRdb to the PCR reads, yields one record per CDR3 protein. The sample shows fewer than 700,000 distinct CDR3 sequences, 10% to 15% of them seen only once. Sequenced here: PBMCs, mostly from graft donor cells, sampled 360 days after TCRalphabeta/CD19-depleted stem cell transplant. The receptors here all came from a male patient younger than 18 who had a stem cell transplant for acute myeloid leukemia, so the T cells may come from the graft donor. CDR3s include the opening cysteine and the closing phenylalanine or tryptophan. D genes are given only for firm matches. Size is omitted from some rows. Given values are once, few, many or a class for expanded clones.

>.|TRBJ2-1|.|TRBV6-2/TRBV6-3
TGTGCCAGCAGTTCACGGACAGAGAACTACAATGAGCAGTTCTTC
CASSSRTENYNEQFF
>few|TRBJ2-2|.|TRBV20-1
TGCAGTGCTAGAGATCCCGGGGAGCTGTTTTTT
CSARDPGELFF
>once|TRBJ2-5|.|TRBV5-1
TGCGCCAGCAGCTTGGATCTGGGGATATCGGAGACCCAGTACTTC
CASSLDLGISETQYF
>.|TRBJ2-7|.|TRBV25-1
TGTGCCAGCAGTGAATTCCAGGGTACCTACGAGCAGTACTTC
CASSEFQGTYEQYF
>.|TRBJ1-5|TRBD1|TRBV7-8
TGTGCCAGCAGCCGCCTGCCTGGACAGGTTCATCAGCCCCAGCATTTT
CASSRLPGQVHQPQHF
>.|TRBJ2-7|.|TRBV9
TGTGCCAGCAGCGCCCGGGGACGTTCCTACGAGCAGTACTTC
CASSARGRSYEQYF
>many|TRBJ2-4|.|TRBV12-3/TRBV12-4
TGTGCCAGCAGTTTAGAGGCTAAGGATCTCGAAAACATTCAGTACTTC
CASSLEAKDLENIQYF
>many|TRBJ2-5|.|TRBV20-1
TGCAGTGCTGGAACAGGGACCCAAGAGACCCAGTACTTC
CSAGTGTQETQYF
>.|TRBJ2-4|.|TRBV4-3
TGCGCCAGCAGCCAAGTAGGGGACATCAAAAACATTCAGTACTTC
CASSQVGDIKNIQYF
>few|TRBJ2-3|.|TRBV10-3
TGTGCCATCAGCCCAGCGGAGGGATCCACAGATACGCAGTATTTT
CAISPAEGSTDTQYF
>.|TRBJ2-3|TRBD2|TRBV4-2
TGTGCCAGCAGCCCATCCCGCTTACCGGGACTAGCGGGACCTTCTAGCACAGATACGCAGTATTTT
CASSPSRLPGLAGPSSTDTQYF
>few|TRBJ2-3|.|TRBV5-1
TGCGCCAGCAGCTCGGGCTACATTGGGACGCAGTATTTT
CASSSGYIGTQYF
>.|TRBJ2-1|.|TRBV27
TGTGCCAGCAGTTGGGGGTACTATAGCAAGTCCTACAATGAGCAGTTCTTC
CASSWGYYSKSYNEQFF
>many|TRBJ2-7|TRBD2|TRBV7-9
TGTGCCAGCAGCCCGGGTGGGGTAGCGGGGTTCTACGAGCAGTACTTC
CASSPGGVAGFYEQYF
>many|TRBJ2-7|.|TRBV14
TGTGCCAGCAGCCAAGAAAGGTTGGGGGCCCCCGGCGAGCAGTACTTC
CASSQERLGAPGEQYF
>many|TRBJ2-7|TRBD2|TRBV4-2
TGTGCCAGCAGCGAAATCGCGCGGGAGGGCGAGCAGTACTTC
CASSEIAREGEQYF
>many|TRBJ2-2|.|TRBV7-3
TGTGCCAGCAGCGTCTTTCCCGGGGAGCTGTTTTTT
CASSVFPGELFF
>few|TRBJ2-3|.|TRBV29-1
TGCAGCGTTGAAATTATCCGGGCCAGGGGCACAGATACGCAGTATTTT
CSVEIIRARGTDTQYF
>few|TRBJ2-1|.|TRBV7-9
TGTGCCAGCAGCTTAGGGTTGGGCGATCCCCGGAGGAATGAGCAGTTCTTC
CASSLGLGDPRRNEQFF
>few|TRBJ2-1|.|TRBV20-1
TGCAGCGCCTCCTCGGCCGATAAAAAGCAGTTCTTC
CSASSADKKQFF
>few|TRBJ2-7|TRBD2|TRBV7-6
TGTGCCAGCAGCGGGGCTGAGCGGGAGAGCTCCTACGAGCAGTACTTC
CASSGAERESSYEQYF
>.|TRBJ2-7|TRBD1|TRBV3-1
TGTGCCAGCAGCCAAGGGACAGGGTATGACGAGCAGTACTTC
CASSQGTGYDEQYF
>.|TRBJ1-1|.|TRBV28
TGTGCCAGCAGTTCCGCGGGCAGGGTCCCTACTGAAGCTTTCTTT
CASSSAGRVPTEAFF
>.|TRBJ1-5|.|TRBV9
TGTGCCAGCAGCGTAGCTCAGAGGGGTTTGAGCAATCAGCCCCAGCATTTT
CASSVAQRGLSNQPQHF
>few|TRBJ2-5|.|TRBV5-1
TGCGCCAGCAGCACCAGCACTGAAGAGACCCAGTACTTC
CASSTSTEETQYF
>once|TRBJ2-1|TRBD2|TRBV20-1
TGCTGCGCCCTGTCGACTAGCCCGGAGGATCAAGGCAATGAGCAGTTCTTC
CCALSTSPEDQGNEQFF
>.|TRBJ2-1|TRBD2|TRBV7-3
TGTGCCAGCAGCCTACTAGCGGGAGTAAATGATGAGCAGTTCTTC
CASSLLAGVNDEQFF